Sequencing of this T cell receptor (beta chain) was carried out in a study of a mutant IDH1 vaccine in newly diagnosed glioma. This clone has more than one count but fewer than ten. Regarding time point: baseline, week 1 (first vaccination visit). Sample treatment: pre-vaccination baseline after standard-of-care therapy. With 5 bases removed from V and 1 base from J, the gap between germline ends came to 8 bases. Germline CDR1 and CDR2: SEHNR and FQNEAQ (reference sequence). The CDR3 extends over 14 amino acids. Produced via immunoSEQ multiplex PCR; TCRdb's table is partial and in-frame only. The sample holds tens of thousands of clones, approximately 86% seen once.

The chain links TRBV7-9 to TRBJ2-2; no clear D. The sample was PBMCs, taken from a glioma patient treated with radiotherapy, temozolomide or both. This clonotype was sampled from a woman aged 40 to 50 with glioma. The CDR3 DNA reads TGTGCCAGCAGCCCTACAGTGAACACCGGGGAGCTGTTTTTT. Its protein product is CASSPTVNTGELFF.